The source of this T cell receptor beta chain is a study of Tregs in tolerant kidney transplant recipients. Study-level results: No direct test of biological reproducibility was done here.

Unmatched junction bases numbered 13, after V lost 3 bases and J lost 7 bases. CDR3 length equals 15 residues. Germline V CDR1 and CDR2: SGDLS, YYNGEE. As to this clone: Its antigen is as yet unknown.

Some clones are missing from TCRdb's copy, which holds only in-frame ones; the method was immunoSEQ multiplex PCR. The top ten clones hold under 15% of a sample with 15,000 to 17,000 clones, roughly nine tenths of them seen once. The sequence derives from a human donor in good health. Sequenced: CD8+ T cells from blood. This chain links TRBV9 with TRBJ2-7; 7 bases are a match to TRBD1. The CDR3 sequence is CASSAVPGQFWEQYF. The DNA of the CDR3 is TGTGCCAGCAGCGCGGTCCCGGGACAGTTTTGGGAGCAGTACTTC. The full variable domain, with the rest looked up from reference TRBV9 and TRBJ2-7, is DSGVTQTPKHLITATGQRVTLRCSPRSGDLSVYWYQQSLDQGLQFLIQYYNGEERAKGNILERFSAQQFPDLHSELNLSSLELGDSALYFCASSAVPGQFWEQYFGPGTRLTVT.